These 10 T cell receptor beta chains came from one sample sequenced in a study of early T cells in non-severe SARS-CoV-2 infection. TCRdb processed the 5' RACE reads anew with MiXCR; each CDR3 protein has one entry. This sample yields 36,000 or so distinct CDR3 sequences, of which around 4.3% are seen a single time; 5.9% belongs to the top ten. Input material: whole blood. These receptors came from an adult who was a healthcare worker with PCR-confirmed SARS-CoV-2 infection or an uninfected control (not recorded which).

At least ten counts were recorded for this clonotype. This chain connects TRBV20-1 to TRBJ2-5; tentatively, D is TRBD1 or TRBD2 (5 bases each). Trimming cost V 5 bases and J 4 bases, with 17 bases left between them. The germline gives CDR1 DFQATT, CDR2 SNEGSKA (reference sequence). The CDR3 spans 14 residues. DNA for the CDR3: TGCAGTGCTCCTACCCTAGGGACGTTAGAGACCCAGTACTTC. The encoded protein is CSAPTLGTLETQYF.

This clonotype was detected many times. The chain has TRBV5-4 and TRBJ2-7; 7 bases fit TRBD1. CDR1 and CDR2 (germline): SGHNT, YYREEE (reference sequence). V was pared by 3 bases and J by 3 bases, with 9 bases of the junction left unmatched. CDR3 length: 15 residues. CDR3 bases: TGTGCCAGCAGCTGGGGGACAGCTAATCACTACGAGCAGTACTTC. It yields the protein CASSWGTANHYEQYF.

This clonotype was picked up many times. This sequence joins TRBV11-3 and TRBJ1-2; D uncertain. The V gene lost 3 bases and the J gene lost 6 bases, with 8 bases spanning the gap. The CDR3 has 12 amino acids. The V gene's germline CDR1 is SGHNT and CDR2 YENEEA. CDR3: CASSLGFDGYTF. The CDR3 DNA is TGTGCCAGCAGCTTGGGGTTCGATGGCTACACCTTC. Using reference TRBV11-3 and TRBJ1-2 for the parts outside the CDR3, the full variable domain is EAGVVQSPRYKIIEKKQPVAFWCNPISGHNTLYWYLQNLGQGPELLIRYENEEAVDDSQLPKDRFSAERLKGVDSTLKIQPAELGDSAVYLCASSLGFDGYTFGSGTRLTVV.

This clonotype was seen at least ten times. The chain couples TRBV5-1 to TRBJ2-2; D unresolved. CDR3 length: 17 residues. CDR1 SGHRS and CDR2 YFSETQ come from the germline V gene. The germline V and J ends were trimmed by 3 bases and 4 bases, with 19 bases remaining between them. The CDR3 protein is CASSWGLGPRGTGELFF. Here the CDR3 DNA reads TGCGCCAGCAGCTGGGGTTTAGGGCCACGTGGCACCGGGGAGCTGTTTTTT.

At least ten counts were recorded for this clonotype. The chain links TRBV5-6 to TRBJ1-2; D may be TRBD1 (5 bases). CDR1 and CDR2 from the germline V gene are SGHDT and YYEEEE. The CDR3 loop spans 15 amino acids. V shed 2 bases and J shed 4 bases, with 15 bases lying between them. The CDR3 nucleotides are TGTGCCAGCAGCTTACACGGGACGGTACCCTATGGCTACACCTTC. This translates into CASSLHGTVPYGYTF.

This clonotype was seen repeatedly, ten times or more. The chain has TRBV7-2 and TRBJ2-3; 9 positions agree with TRBD2. Germline assignment: CDR1 SGHTA and CDR2 FQGNSA. This CDR3 has 15 residues. V lost 3 bases and J lost 0; bases outside the gene matches: 1. CDR3 nucleotides: TGTGCCAGCAGCTTTAGCGGGGGCAGCACAGATACGCAGTATTTT. The encoded protein is CASSFSGGSTDTQYF.

This clonotype was seen ten or more times. The chain uses TRBV29-1 and TRBJ2-2, with D possibly being TRBD1 (7 bases). This CDR3 is built from 14 residues. From germline, CDR1 is SQVTM and CDR2 ANQGSEA. The V end lost 7 bases, the J end lost 4 bases, and 16 bases lay between the germline ends. Here the CDR3 DNA reads TGCAGCGGATCTCAGGGGGGCGGCACCGGGGAGCTGTTTTTT. This codes for CSGSQGGGTGELFF.

This clonotype came up many times. The chain links TRBV11-3 to TRBJ1-1, with D possibly matching TRBD1 (5 bases). Trimming cost V 7 bases and J 6 bases, with 15 bases left between them. CDR1 SGHNT and CDR2 YENEEA come from the germline V gene. This CDR3 has 13 residues. CDR3 protein: CASTLGVFAEAFF. CDR3 DNA sequence: TGTGCCAGCACCCTGGGGGTTTTCGCTGAAGCTTTCTTT. The full variable domain, completed using reference TRBV11-3 and TRBJ1-1, is EAGVVQSPRYKIIEKKQPVAFWCNPISGHNTLYWYLQNLGQGPELLIRYENEEAVDDSQLPKDRFSAERLKGVDSTLKIQPAELGDSAVYLCASTLGVFAEAFFGQGTRLTVV.

This clonotype was counted at least ten times. The chain recombines TRBV10-3 with TRBJ2-7; no definite D call. Germline V lookup: CDR1 ENHRY, CDR2 SYGVKD. Trimming stripped 10 bases from V and 5 bases from J, with 12 bases between. The CDR3 is 11 amino acids. The CDR3 region is CASDSGNEQYF. CDR3 coding DNA: TGTGCCAGCGATTCGGGTAACGAGCAGTACTTC.

This clonotype showed up many times. This sequence joins TRBV12-3 or TRBV12-4 and TRBJ2-1; D is ambiguous. CDR3 length equals 14 residues. The V gene lost 3 bases and the J gene lost 7 bases, with 13 bases spanning the gap. In nucleotides, the CDR3 is TGTGCCAGCAGTTTCCGTAGGGCTTGGAATGAGCAGTTCTTC. The encoded protein is CASSFRRAWNEQFF.